These T cell receptor beta chains were read from a single sample in a study of PD-1 blockade in classical Hodgkin lymphoma. Sequenced by immunoSEQ multiplex PCR; TCRdb stores in-frame clones only, minus some. The sample lists 10,000 to 15,000 clones; roughly 83% were seen once. Source: CD4+ T cells from blood, taken before the fourth cycle of nivolumab. Receptors were obtained from a human donor with classical Hodgkin lymphoma. Each CDR3 is given with its conserved first and last residue. A D gene is named only where the DNA matches it firmly. Clone size is shown for a subset of rows, as once, few, many or a class of expanded clone.

CDR3: CASSDGRRAYEQYF
DNA: TGTGCCAGCAGTGATGGGAGGAGGGCCTACGAGCAGTACTTC
V: TRBV6-4
J: TRBJ2-7
size: few
D: .

CDR3: CASSITSWETQYF
DNA: TGTGCCAGTAGTATCACTAGCTGGGAGACCCAGTACTTC
V: TRBV19
J: TRBJ2-5
size: .
D: .

CDR3: CAISLLGAGYEQYF
DNA: TGTGCCATCAGCCTCCTGGGGGCAGGGTACGAGCAGTACTTC
V: TRBV10-3
J: TRBJ2-7
size: .
D: .

CDR3: CASSQPGSLSYEQYF
DNA: TGTGCCAGCAGCCAACCCGGGAGTCTCTCCTACGAGCAGTACTTC
V: TRBV4-2
J: TRBJ2-7
size: few
D: .

CDR3: CASSFPSGRYEQYF
DNA: TGTGCCAGCAGTTTCCCTAGCGGGAGGTACGAGCAGTACTTC
V: TRBV28
J: TRBJ2-7
size: few
D: TRBD2

CDR3: CASSPSQLAGYTDTQYF
DNA: TGTGCCAGCAGCCCGTCCCAACTAGCGGGGTACACAGATACGCAGTATTTT
V: TRBV5-5
J: TRBJ2-3
size: .
D: TRBD2

CDR3: CATSRQFGQPNQPQHF
DNA: TGTGCCACCAGCAGACAGTTTGGACAGCCCAATCAGCCCCAGCATTTT
V: TRBV15
J: TRBJ1-5
size: .
D: .

CDR3: CASSLTGGNYGYTF
DNA: TGTGCCAGCAGCCTAACAGGGGGCAACTATGGCTACACCTTC
V: TRBV5-5
J: TRBJ1-2
size: .
D: TRBD1

CDR3: CASRWTGGTETQYF
DNA: TGTGCCAGCAGGTGGACAGGGGGGACAGAGACCCAGTACTTC
V: TRBV5-8
J: TRBJ2-5
size: .
D: TRBD1

CDR3: CASSLDTGLREQFF
DNA: TGTGCCAGCAGCCTAGATACAGGGTTACGTGAGCAGTTCTTC
V: TRBV7-2
J: TRBJ2-1
size: .
D: .

CDR3: CASSMETGTDYGYTF
DNA: TGTGCCAGTAGTATGGAAACCGGGACAGATTATGGCTACACCTTC
V: TRBV19
J: TRBJ1-2
size: once
D: TRBD1

CDR3: CASSFGQRGQHF
DNA: TGTGCCAGCAGTTTTGGACAGCGGGGCCAGCATTTT
V: TRBV28
J: TRBJ1-5
size: .
D: .

CDR3: CASRTSGRALNNEQFF
DNA: TGTGCCAGCCGGACTAGCGGGAGGGCCCTAAACAATGAGCAGTTCTTC
V: TRBV28
J: TRBJ2-1
size: .
D: TRBD2

CDR3: CASSLKGWYGYTF
DNA: TGTGCCAGCAGTTTAAAGGGGTGGTATGGCTACACCTTC
V: TRBV27
J: TRBJ1-2
size: .
D: .

CDR3: CASRAGGSKNIQYF
DNA: TGTGCCAGCAGAGCGGGAGGTTCCAAAAACATTCAGTACTTC
V: TRBV11-3
J: TRBJ2-4
size: .
D: TRBD2

CDR3: CASRRDRSTNEKLFF
DNA: TGTGCCAGCAGGAGGGACCGATCCACTAATGAAAAACTGTTTTTT
V: TRBV2
J: TRBJ1-4
size: .
D: .

CDR3: CASSLRGSSLGTWHPNYGYTF
DNA: TGTGCCAGCAGCTTAAGGGGCAGCAGCCTCGGAACATGGCACCCTAACTATGGCTACACCTTC
V: TRBV21-1
J: TRBJ1-2
size: .
D: .

CDR3: CASTLGGAGTQYF
DNA: TGTGCCAGCACCTTGGGGGGGGCGGGGACCCAGTACTTC
V: TRBV7-2
J: TRBJ2-5
size: .
D: .

CDR3: CASSPGGDSYNEQFF
DNA: TGCGCCAGCAGCCCCGGGGGGGACTCCTACAATGAGCAGTTCTTC
V: TRBV5-1
J: TRBJ2-1
size: .
D: TRBD2

CDR3: CASSLWTGLKGYTF
DNA: TGCGCCAGCAGCTTATGGACAGGGTTGAAGGGCTACACCTTC
V: TRBV5-1
J: TRBJ1-2
size: .
D: TRBD1

CDR3: CASSLGEHRNQPQHF
DNA: TGTGCCAGCAGTTTGGGGGAGCATCGCAATCAGCCCCAGCATTTT
V: TRBV28
J: TRBJ1-5
size: few
D: .

CDR3: CASSVGLAEYNEQFF
DNA: TGTGCCAGCAGCGTAGGACTAGCGGAATACAATGAGCAGTTCTTC
V: TRBV9
J: TRBJ2-1
size: .
D: TRBD2

CDR3: CASSQEETGGLYGYTF
DNA: TGTGCCAGCAGCCAAGAGGAGACAGGGGGCCTATATGGCTACACCTTC
V: TRBV4-2
J: TRBJ1-2
size: .
D: TRBD1

CDR3: CSVEALSGGPSF
DNA: TGCAGCGTTGAAGCTCTCAGTGGGGGGCCCTCCTTC
V: TRBV29-1
J: TRBJ1-2
size: .
D: .

CDR3: CASSLSGESYEQYF
DNA: TGTGCCAGCAGTTTATCTGGGGAATCCTACGAGCAGTACTTC
V: TRBV28
J: TRBJ2-7
size: few
D: .

CDR3: CASKGEGGVTGELFF
DNA: TGTGCCAGCAAAGGTGAAGGGGGTGTCACCGGGGAGCTGTTTTTT
V: TRBV27
J: TRBJ2-2
size: .
D: .

CDR3: CASSPGQGNQPQHF
DNA: TGTGCCAGCAGTCCAGGACAGGGTAATCAGCCCCAGCATTTT
V: TRBV28
J: TRBJ1-5
size: once
D: TRBD1

CDR3: CASSTYSGPIGELFF
DNA: TGTGCCAGCAGCACCTATAGCGGGCCCATCGGGGAGCTGTTTTTT
V: TRBV11-3
J: TRBJ2-2
size: .
D: TRBD2

CDR3: CASSPGILTSHEQYF
DNA: TGCGCCAGCAGTCCAGGAATCTTGACTTCCCACGAGCAGTACTTC
V: TRBV10-1
J: TRBJ2-7
size: few
D: .

CDR3: CASRDTYSNQPQHF
DNA: TGTGCCAGTAGGGACACGTATAGCAATCAGCCCCAGCATTTT
V: TRBV19
J: TRBJ1-5
size: .
D: .

CDR3: CASSLDTANEQFF
DNA: TGTGCCAGCAGCTTAGATACCGCGAATGAGCAGTTCTTC
V: TRBV11-2
J: TRBJ2-1
size: once
D: .

CDR3: CASSYGVGMTDTQYF
DNA: TGTGCCAGCAGTTATGGGGTTGGGATGACAGATACGCAGTATTTT
V: TRBV2
J: TRBJ2-3
size: .
D: .

CDR3: CASSKVYGLAGESTDTQYF
DNA: TGTGCCAGCAGCAAAGTGTATGGACTAGCGGGAGAAAGCACAGATACGCAGTATTTT
V: TRBV21-1
J: TRBJ2-3
size: .
D: .

CDR3: CASSLAGRTDEQYF
DNA: TGTGCCAGCAGCTTAGCTGGGCGAACGGACGAGCAGTACTTC
V: TRBV7-9
J: TRBJ2-7
size: .
D: .

CDR3: CASSKIQGGRNQPQHF
DNA: TGTGCCAGCAGCAAAATACAGGGGGGAAGGAATCAGCCCCAGCATTTT
V: TRBV21-1
J: TRBJ1-5
size: .
D: .

CDR3: CASSVELAGGADTQYF
DNA: TGCGCCAGCAGCGTAGAACTAGCGGGAGGGGCAGATACGCAGTATTTT
V: TRBV5-1
J: TRBJ2-3
size: .
D: TRBD2

CDR3: CASRPTMNTEAFF
DNA: TGTGCCAGCAGACCGACAATGAACACTGAAGCTTTCTTT
V: TRBV11-2
J: TRBJ1-1
size: .
D: .

CDR3: CASRLGEEQYF
DNA: TGTGCCAGCAGGCTAGGAGAGGAGCAGTACTTC
V: TRBV7-9
J: TRBJ2-7
size: few
D: .

CDR3: CASSEVQGGEKLFF
DNA: TGTGCCAGCAGTGAAGTGCAGGGTGGTGAAAAACTGTTTTTT
V: TRBV2
J: TRBJ1-4
size: .
D: .

CDR3: CASSQAAGWVGEQYF
DNA: TGCGCCAGCAGCCAAGCCGCAGGGTGGGTGGGCGAGCAGTACTTC
V: TRBV4-1
J: TRBJ2-7
size: .
D: .